Presented here are 29 T cell receptor beta chains from one specimen sequenced in a study of cytomegalovirus exposure and HLA in healthy donors. Primers included in the PCR were 60 Vbeta and 13 Jbeta primers. This table comes from immunoSEQ multiplex PCR, and its TCRdb copy is limited to in-frame clones, with some not included. The sample contains about 130,000 clones, around two thirds of which appear only once. Sequencing was performed on PBMCs. These receptors were taken from a human donor in good health.

The rearrangement links TRBV5-6 to TRBJ2-1; the match to TRBD1 covers 8 bases. Trimming at V came to 4 bases and at J to 2 bases, leaving 5 bases not matched to a gene. The V gene's germline CDR1 is SGHDT and CDR2 YYEEEE. This CDR3 comprises 15 residues. CDR3 amino acids: CASSRETGAYNEQFF. Here the CDR3 DNA reads TGTGCCAGCAGCCGAGAGACAGGGGCCTACAATGAGCAGTTCTTC.

The CDR3 is CASSPGTTSQETQYF. The DNA of the CDR3 is TGTGCCAGCAGTCCCGGGACAACCTCCCAAGAGACCCAGTACTTC. This rearrangement joins TRBV2 to TRBJ2-5; maybe TRBD1 (6 bases). The CDR3 consists of 15 residues. Per the germline V gene, CDR1 is SNHLY and CDR2 is FYNNEI. Trimming stripped 5 bases from V and 1 base from J, with 14 bases between.

Only a few counts were recorded for this clone. The chain couples TRBV5-6 to TRBJ1-3; D may be TRBD1 (5 bases). Germline lookup yields CDR1 SGHDT and CDR2 YYEEEE. The V end was cut by 0 bases, the J end by 0 bases, with 7 bases between. This CDR3 has 15 residues. CDR3: CASSLADSSGNTIYF. The DNA for the CDR3 is TGTGCCAGCAGCTTGGCCGACAGCTCTGGAAACACCATATATTTT. Full variable domain (missing parts from reference TRBV5-6 and TRBJ1-3): DAGVTQSPTHLIKTRGQQVTLRCSPKSGHDTVSWYQQALGQGPQFIFQYYEEEERQRGNFPDRFSGHQFPNYSSELNVNALLLGDSALYLCASSLADSSGNTIYFGEGSWLTVV.

V is TRBV5-4 and J is TRBJ2-1; possibly TRBD2 for D (7 bases). This CDR3 spans 17 amino acids. Germline V CDR1 and CDR2: SGHNT, YYREEE (reference sequence). Trimming removed 4 bases at V and 1 base at J, with 18 bases between. The CDR3 loop is CASSRPTGGLSYNEQFF. CDR3 in DNA: TGTGCCAGCAGCAGGCCCACGGGGGGCCTATCCTACAATGAGCAGTTCTTC.

V usage is TRBV28 and J usage is TRBJ2-7; D might be TRBD1 (7 bases). The CDR3 sequence is 15 residues long. Germline V gives CDR1 MDHEN, CDR2 SYDVKM. The germline V and J ends were trimmed by 2 bases and 5 bases, with 16 bases remaining between them. The CDR3 coding sequence is TGTGCCAGCAGTTTAGGAGGAGGGGGCGTCCACGAGCAGTACTTC. It yields the protein CASSLGGGGVHEQYF. The variable domain in full, completed from reference TRBV28 and TRBJ2-7, reads DVKVTQSSRYLVKRTGEKVFLECVQDMDHENMFWYRQDPGLGLRLIYFSYDVKMKEKGDIPEGYSVSREKKERFSLILESASTNQTSMYLCASSLGGGGVHEQYFGPGTRLTVT.

The V and J genes are TRBV7-2 and TRBJ1-2; D gene unclear. The CDR3 spans 15 residues. Germline CDR1 reads SGHTA; CDR2 reads FQGNSA. Trimming removed 4 bases at V and 3 bases at J, with 15 bases between. CDR3 DNA: TGTGCCAGCAGCTCCTACAGCCCCCCGGACTATGGCTACACCTTC. As protein: CASSSYSPPDYGYTF.

V gene TRBV2 combines with J gene TRBJ2-1, with D perhaps matching TRBD2 (6 bases). Trimming cost V 1 base and J 2 bases, with 15 bases left between them. CDR3 size: 17 residues. Germline-derived CDR1 and CDR2 are SNHLY and FYNNEI. CDR3 sequence (DNA): TGTGCCAGCAGTGAAGGGACTACCTGGGCAGCCTACAATGAGCAGTTCTTC. This gives the protein CASSEGTTWAAYNEQFF.

The V and J genes are TRBV30 and TRBJ2-7, with D tentatively TRBD2 (5 bases). The CDR3 covers 13 residues. Germline V CDR1 and CDR2: GTSNPN, SVGIG (reference sequence). V was shortened by 5 bases and J by 4 bases, with 15 bases between the two germline ends. The CDR3 spells CAWRTGPWYEQYF. As DNA, the CDR3 is TGTGCCTGGCGGACTGGACCGTGGTACGAGCAGTACTTC. The whole variable domain, filled in from reference TRBV30 and TRBJ2-7, reads SQTIHQWPATLVQPVGSPLSLECTVEGTSNPNLYWYRQAAGRGLQLLFYSVGIGQISSEVPQNLSASRPQDRQFILSSKKLLLSDSGFYLCAWRTGPWYEQYFGPGTRLTVT.

Details on this clone: A junction end diverges from the germline sequence, so it may reflect a read error. The chain recombines TRBV10-3 with TRBJ2-2; 7 nucleotides agree with TRBD1. Germline CDR1 reads ENHRY; CDR2 reads SYGVKD. This CDR3 spans 13 amino acids. CDR3 DNA: TGTGCCATCAGCGACAGGGCGGTCGGGGAGCTGCTTTTT. This translates into CAISDRAVGELLF.

The rearrangement links TRBV7-2 to TRBJ2-1, with D perhaps matching TRBD2 (6 bases). Germline assignment: CDR1 SGHTA and CDR2 FQGNSA. Trimming took 5 bases from V and 7 from J, leaving 12 bases between them. There are 13 residues in the CDR3. The CDR3 bases are TGTGCCAGCAGCGAGGGCCGGGGGAATGAGCAGTTCTTC. Its protein is CASSEGRGNEQFF.

This clone was counted only a few times. The chain is built from TRBV7-6 and TRBJ2-2; D gene unclear. Germline CDR1 is SGHVS and CDR2 is FNYEAQ. Trimming left V 1 base short and J 0 bases short, with 6 bases between. The CDR3 has 15 residues. The CDR3 sequence: CASSLVRTNTGELFF. DNA of the CDR3: TGTGCCAGCAGCTTAGTGAGGACGAACACCGGGGAGCTGTTTTTT.

This clone was recorded a few times. The chain recombines TRBV28 with TRBJ2-1; D possibly corresponds to TRBD1 (5 bases). The length of the CDR3 is 13 residues. Germline CDR1 and CDR2: MDHEN and SYDVKM. The V gene lost 6 bases and the J gene lost 1 base, with 7 bases spanning the gap. The DNA for the CDR3 is TGTGCCAGCAGGACAGAGTCCTACAATGAGCAGTTCTTC. Its protein is CASRTESYNEQFF. Full variable domain (remainder filled in from reference TRBV28 and TRBJ2-1): DVKVTQSSRYLVKRTGEKVFLECVQDMDHENMFWYRQDPGLGLRLIYFSYDVKMKEKGDIPEGYSVSREKKERFSLILESASTNQTSMYLCASRTESYNEQFFGPGTRLTVL.

V gene TRBV2 combines with J gene TRBJ1-2, with TRBD1 matching over 8 bases. From germline, CDR1 is SNHLY and CDR2 FYNNEI. The CDR3 contains 15 residues. Trimming cost V 0 bases and J 8 bases; bases outside gene matches: 8. The CDR3 region is CASSEALAGGGGYTF. The CDR3 nucleotides read TGTGCCAGCAGTGAAGCGCTTGCAGGGGGCGGCGGCTACACCTTC.

The DNA of the CDR3 is TGCGCCAGCAGCCCAGGGACAGGGGGTCGGGAGCAGTACTTC. Its translation is CASSPGTGGREQYF. The rearrangement joins TRBV5-1 to TRBJ2-7; 11 bases align to TRBD1. This CDR3 comprises 14 residues. CDR1 and CDR2 from the germline V gene are SGHRS and YFSETQ. The junction had 7 bases not matched to a gene; V was cut back by 4 bases and J by 7 bases.

V usage is TRBV5-4 and J usage is TRBJ2-7; D gene unclear. Germline lookup yields CDR1 SGHNT and CDR2 YYREEE (reference sequence). V dropped 4 bases and J dropped 2 bases, with 13 bases sitting between them. This CDR3 spans 14 amino acids. The CDR3 spells CASSRPGGTYEQYF. CDR3 DNA: TGTGCCAGCAGCCGCCCCGGCGGAACCTACGAGCAGTACTTC.

The chain has TRBV7-8 and TRBJ2-2; 8 bases line up with TRBD1. The CDR3 sequence is 15 residues long. Trimming at V came to 6 bases and at J to 5 bases, leaving 8 bases not matched to a gene. Germline V lookup: CDR1 SGHVS, CDR2 FQNEAQ. Written as DNA, the CDR3 is TGTGCCAGCAGGCGAGAGACAGGGGTGACCGGGGAGCTGTTTTTT. Translating it yields CASRRETGVTGELFF.

The chain joins TRBV11-1 to TRBJ1-1; TRBD1 might be the D (6 bases). V gave up 6 bases and J gave up 7 bases, with 9 bases separating them. The CDR3 runs to 11 residues. Germline V CDR1 and CDR2: SGHAT, FQDESV (reference sequence). The CDR3 nucleotides read TGTGCCAGCAGTCGGACAGATGAAGCTTTCTTT. It is translated as CASSRTDEAFF.

The chain has TRBV27 and TRBJ1-2, with 7 bases aligning to TRBD1. Germline V lookup: CDR1 MNHEY, CDR2 SMNVEV (reference sequence). The CDR3 totals 13 residues. V lost 5 bases and J lost 8; bases outside the gene matches: 8. The CDR3 coding sequence is TGTGCCAGCAGTGCCCGTCACAGGGGCGGCTACACCTTC. Translated: CASSARHRGGYTF.

The genes are TRBV5-6 and TRBJ2-7, with 11 positions matching TRBD1. The length of the CDR3 is 14 residues. Trimming at V came to 3 bases and at J to 4 bases, leaving 3 bases not matched to a gene. In germline, CDR1 is SGHDT, CDR2 YYEEEE. This chain's CDR3 is CASSSGQGAYEQYF. The CDR3 DNA reads TGTGCCAGCAGCTCAGGACAGGGGGCATACGAGCAGTACTTC.

The chain uses TRBV18 and TRBJ1-2; possible D gene TRBD1, 6 bases. The germline gives CDR1 KGHSH, CDR2 LQKENI. CDR3 size: 13 residues. The V end was cut by 0 bases, the J end by 8 bases, with 10 bases between. The CDR3 bases are TGTGCCAGCTCACCACCGAACAGGGCGGGCTACACCTTC. It yields the protein CASSPPNRAGYTF.

V and J are TRBV6-6 and TRBJ2-7, with 10 positions matching TRBD1. The J segment lost 3 bases and the V segment lost 10 bases, leaving 12 bases of the junction unmatched. The CDR3 loop spans 15 amino acids. CDR1 MNHNY and CDR2 SVGAGI come from the germline V gene (reference sequence). The CDR3 DNA is TGTGCCACCCAGAACCGGGACAGGGGCTTCTACGAGCAGTACTTC. Protein product: CATQNRDRGFYEQYF.

The V call is TRBV30, the J call TRBJ2-7, with 10 bases fitting TRBD1. This CDR3 spans 14 amino acids. CDR1 is GTSNPN, CDR2 SVGIG, per germline (reference sequence). J gave up 4 bases and V 4 bases, and 7 bases lay outside the gene matches. The CDR3 loop is CAWTPTGGLYEQYF. The CDR3 DNA sequence: TGTGCCTGGACACCGACAGGGGGCTTATACGAGCAGTACTTC.

In its sample, this clone was seen a few times. The chain is built from TRBV5-1 and TRBJ2-2; D remains unclear. With 4 bases removed from V and 3 bases from J, the gap between germline ends came to 13 bases. In germline, CDR1 is SGHRS, CDR2 YFSETQ. The CDR3 has 15 residues. In DNA form, the CDR3 reads TGCGCCAGCAGCCAAACCCTGACTGACACCGGGGAGCTGTTTTTT. Translation: CASSQTLTDTGELFF.

The chain links TRBV6-1 to TRBJ2-7; TRBD2 matches at 11 bases. Germline V gene data show CDR1 as MNHNS and CDR2 as SASEGT. The V and J ends lost 2 bases and 2 bases, in that order; junction bases with no gene match: 2. This CDR3 region has 15 residues. This CDR3 reads CASSELAGGTYEQYF. The CDR3 DNA reads TGTGCCAGCAGTGAACTAGCGGGGGGCACCTACGAGCAGTACTTC.

V usage is TRBV6-1 and J usage is TRBJ2-5; the match to TRBD2 covers 9 bases. V shed 0 bases and J 1 base; nucleotides not matched to a gene: 6. CDR1 and CDR2 from the germline V gene are MNHNS and SASEGT. CDR3 length: 17 amino acids. CDR3 region: CASSEARLAVFQETQYF. The CDR3 nucleotides are TGTGCCAGCAGTGAAGCGCGACTAGCGGTATTCCAAGAGACCCAGTACTTC.

J is TRBJ1-2 and V is TRBV19, with D possibly being TRBD1 (6 bases). This CDR3 is built from 15 residues. In germline, CDR1 is LNHDA, CDR2 SQIVND (reference sequence). The V end lost 9 bases, the J end lost 0 bases, and 17 bases lay between the germline ends. CDR3 region: CASTPGQTSNYGYTF. The CDR3 DNA follows: TGTGCCAGCACCCCAGGACAGACTTCTAACTATGGCTACACCTTC.

In DNA form, the CDR3 reads TGCGCCAGCAGCCAAGATCCAGGGACAGGGGATTCACCCCTCCACTTT. Encoded protein: CASSQDPGTGDSPLHF. The chain links TRBV4-1 to TRBJ1-6; 10 bases are a match to TRBD1. From germline, CDR1 is MGHRA and CDR2 YSYEKL. The V segment lost 0 bases and the J segment 8 bases; nucleotides outside the gene matches: 4. The CDR3 runs to 16 residues.

By frequency in the sample, this clone is medium-sized. A junction end diverges from the germline sequence, so it may reflect a read error. The chain is built from TRBV7-9 and TRBJ2-7, with TRBD2 identical over 15 bases. Germline loops: CDR1 SEHNR, CDR2 FQNEAQ (reference sequence). The CDR3 has 18 residues. In DNA form, the CDR3 reads TGTTCCAGCAGCCTAAAGGGACTAGCGGGAGGTTACCTCTACGAGCAGTACTTC. It yields the protein CSSSLKGLAGGYLYEQYF.

This chain links TRBV9 with TRBJ2-7, with 7 bases matching TRBD1. The V and J ends lost 4 bases and 0 bases, in that order; junction bases with no gene match: 4. This CDR3 region has 14 residues. Germline lookup yields CDR1 SGDLS and CDR2 YYNGEE. The CDR3 coding sequence is TGTGCCAGCAGCTATGGGACAGACTCCTACGAGCAGTACTTC. Its protein product is CASSYGTDSYEQYF.